The TCR beta chain described here comes from a study of control samples from healthy donors and cancer patients. Germline CDR1 and CDR2: GTSNPN and SVGIG (reference sequence). The V gene lost 0 bases and the J gene lost 4 bases, with 7 bases spanning the gap. The CDR3 consists of 13 residues. Clones were read by immunoSEQ multiplex PCR, and TCRdb kept only the in-frame ones, dropping some. The profile covers 70,000 to 80,000 clones, with 89% appearing a single time and over 8% taken by the ten largest. The V and J genes are TRBV30 and TRBJ2-1; D is unclear. The sample consisted of PBMCs. This receptor was taken from a woman aged 50 to 65 with colorectal cancer. Here the CDR3 reads CAWSVGVYNEQFF. The CDR3, as DNA: TGTGCCTGGAGTGTGGGTGTTTACAATGAGCAGTTCTTC.